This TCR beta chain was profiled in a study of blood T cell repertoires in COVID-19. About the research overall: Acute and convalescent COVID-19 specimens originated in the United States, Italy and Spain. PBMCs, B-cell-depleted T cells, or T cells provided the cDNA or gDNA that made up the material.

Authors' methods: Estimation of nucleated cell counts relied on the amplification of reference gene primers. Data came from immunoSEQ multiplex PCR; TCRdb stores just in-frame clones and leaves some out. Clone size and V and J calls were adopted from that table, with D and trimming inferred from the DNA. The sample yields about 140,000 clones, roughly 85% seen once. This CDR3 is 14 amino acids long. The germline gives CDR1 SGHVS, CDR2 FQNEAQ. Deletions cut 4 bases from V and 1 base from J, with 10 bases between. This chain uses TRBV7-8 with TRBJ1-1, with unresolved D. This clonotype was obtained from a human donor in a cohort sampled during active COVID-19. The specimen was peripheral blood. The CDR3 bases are TGTGCCAGCAGCTCCGGGGTTACGAACACTGAAGCTTTCTTT. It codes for CASSSGVTNTEAFF.